Described below is a single T cell receptor (beta chain) sequence and its context. The protocol was immunoSEQ multiplex PCR, while the TCRdb copy is restricted to in-frame clones and leaves out a portion. The table includes hundreds of thousands of clones, about 88% detected once. This sample was included in a study of blood T cell repertoires in COVID-19. V was pared by 1 base and J by 0 bases, with 8 bases of the junction left unmatched. CDR1 is LGHNA, CDR2 YNFKEQ, per germline. This CDR3 has 20 amino acids. The sequenced sample was PBMCs or T cells enriched from blood (not recorded which). J is TRBJ2-6 and V is TRBV4-2; 11 nucleotides match TRBD2. The TCR comes from a young woman who had been exposed to COVID-19. The CDR3, as DNA: TGTGCCAGCAGCCAAGTGGGACTAGCGGAATCAATCTCTGGGGCCAACGTCCTGACTTTC. Amino acid sequence: CASSQVGLAESISGANVLTF.